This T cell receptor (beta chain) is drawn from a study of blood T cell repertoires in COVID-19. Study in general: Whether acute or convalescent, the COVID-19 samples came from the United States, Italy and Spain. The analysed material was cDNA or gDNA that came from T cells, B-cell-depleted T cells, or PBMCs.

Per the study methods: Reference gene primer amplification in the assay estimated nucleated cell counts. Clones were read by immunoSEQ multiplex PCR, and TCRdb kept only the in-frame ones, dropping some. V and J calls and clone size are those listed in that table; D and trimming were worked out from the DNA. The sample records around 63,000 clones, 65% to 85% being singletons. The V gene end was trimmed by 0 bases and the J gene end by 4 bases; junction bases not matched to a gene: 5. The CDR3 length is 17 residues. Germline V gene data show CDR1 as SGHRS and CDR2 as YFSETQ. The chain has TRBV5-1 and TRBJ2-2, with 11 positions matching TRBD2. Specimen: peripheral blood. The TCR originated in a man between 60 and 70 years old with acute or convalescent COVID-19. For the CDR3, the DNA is TGCGCCAGCAGCTTGGGGGTTGGGACTAGCGGCACCGGGGAGCTGTTTTTT. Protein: CASSLGVGTSGTGELFF.